This TCR beta chain was observed in a study of T cells in Graves' hyperthyroidism and ophthalmopathy. Study conclusions and caveats: Most thyroid clonotypes that were expanded above 0.001 also turned up in blood. A model of 13 V-J features distinguished ophthalmopathy from stable hyperthyroidism.

This clonotype was counted at least ten times. Its target is not known. Patients were excluded because of uncontrolled infection, other autoimmune disease, pregnancy or lactation. TCR beta CDR3 sequences were amplified from RNA transcripts. First-round RT-PCR of the TCR CDR3 relied on the HTBI primer set. TCRdb reanalysed the multiplex PCR reads using MiXCR and keeps one entry per CDR3 protein. This sample has about 560,000 distinct CDR3 sequences; 16% occur once, and the top ten carry 15% to 20%. V was pared by 5 bases and J by 4 bases, with 6 bases of the junction left unmatched. CDR3 length: 16 residues. Germline V gene data show CDR1 as SEHNR and CDR2 as FQNEAQ (reference sequence).

The sequencing sample was made of blood. The V gene is TRBV7-9, the J gene TRBJ2-3; TRBD2 matches 13 bases. This TCR was recovered from a woman between 18 and 30 years old with Graves' hyperthyroidism. The chain's CDR3 is CASSPGTSGTSDTQYF. As DNA, the CDR3 is TGTGCCAGCAGCCCAGGGACTAGCGGGACGTCAGATACGCAGTATTTT.